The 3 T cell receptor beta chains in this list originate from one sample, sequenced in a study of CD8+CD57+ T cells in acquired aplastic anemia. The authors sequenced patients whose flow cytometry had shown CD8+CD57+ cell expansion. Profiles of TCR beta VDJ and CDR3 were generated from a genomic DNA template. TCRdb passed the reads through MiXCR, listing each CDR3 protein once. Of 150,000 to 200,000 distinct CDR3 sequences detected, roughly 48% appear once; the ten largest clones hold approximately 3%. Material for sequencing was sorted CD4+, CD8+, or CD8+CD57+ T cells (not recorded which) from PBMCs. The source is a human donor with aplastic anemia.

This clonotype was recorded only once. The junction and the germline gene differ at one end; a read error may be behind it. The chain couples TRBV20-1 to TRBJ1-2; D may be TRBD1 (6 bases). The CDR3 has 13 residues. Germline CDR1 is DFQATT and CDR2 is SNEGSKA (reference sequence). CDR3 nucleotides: TGCGGTGCGAGGGACACTGATAACCATGGCTACACCTTC. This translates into CGARDTDNHGYTF.

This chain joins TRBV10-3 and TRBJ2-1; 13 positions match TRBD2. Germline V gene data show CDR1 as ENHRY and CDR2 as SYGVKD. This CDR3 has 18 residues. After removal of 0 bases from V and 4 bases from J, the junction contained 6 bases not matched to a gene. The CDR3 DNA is TGTGCCATCAGTGAGTCTCGGGGACTAGCGGGATGGTACAATGAGCAGTTCTTC. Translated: CAISESRGLAGWYNEQFF.

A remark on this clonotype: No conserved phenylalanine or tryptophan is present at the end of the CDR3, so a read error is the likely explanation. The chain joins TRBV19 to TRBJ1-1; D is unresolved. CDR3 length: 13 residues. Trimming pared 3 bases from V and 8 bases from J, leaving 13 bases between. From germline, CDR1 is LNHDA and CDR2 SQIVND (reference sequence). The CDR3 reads CASSISGLQEAFL. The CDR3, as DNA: TGTGCCAGTAGTATTAGCGGGTTACAAGAAGCTTTCCTT.